This T cell receptor beta chain was profiled in a study of a mutant IDH1 vaccine in newly diagnosed glioma. The time point denotes: baseline, week 1 (first vaccination visit). Treatment noted: pre-vaccination baseline after standard-of-care therapy. The method was immunoSEQ multiplex PCR; TCRdb's version includes in-frame clones alone and lacks a portion of them. The sample carries 40,000 or so clones, around 90% recorded once. The CDR3 runs 11 residues. Deletions cut 2 bases from V and 11 bases from J, with 10 bases between. Germline CDR1 and CDR2: SEHNR and FQNEAQ (reference sequence). The chain combines TRBV7-9 with TRBJ2-7, with D maybe TRBD1 (5 bases). Sequences were derived from PBMCs, sampled from a glioma patient treated with radiotherapy, temozolomide or both. The sequence was collected from a young man with glioma. In DNA, the CDR3 is TGTGCCAGCAGCTTACAGGGATCGGAGTACTTC. Translating gives CASSLQGSEYF.